This TCR beta chain appears in the sequencing data of a study of beta chain features in type 1 diabetes. Study results and caveats: The naive, central memory and Treg TCRB repertoires looked more alike in patients than they did in healthy donors. At VDJ recombination sites, type 1 diabetes patients had fewer insertions and more deleted nucleotides.

Remarks on this clone: Its antigen remains unidentified.

Averaging about 116 mL, one heparinised blood draw was given by each donor. Sorting gave populations that all exceeded 98% purity. The germline V and J ends were trimmed by 0 bases and 5 bases, with 14 bases remaining between them. There are 15 residues in the CDR3. The germline gives CDR1 SGDLS, CDR2 YYNGEE. Every bit of the isolated RNA underwent reverse transcription, so sequencing read expressed TCRB transcripts. Assay: immunoSEQ multiplex PCR; the TCRdb copy retains only in-frame clones and omits some. Here the sample spans under 450,000 clones, roughly 14% being singletons. This receptor was obtained from a man aged 25-45 years in good health. Sequencing was performed on naive CD4+ T cells from blood. The chain uses TRBV9 and TRBJ2-5; D remains ambiguous. Here the CDR3 DNA reads TGTGCCAGCAGCGTAGGTCGGCAGGCCGGTGAGACCCAGTACTTC. This sequence encodes CASSVGRQAGETQYF.